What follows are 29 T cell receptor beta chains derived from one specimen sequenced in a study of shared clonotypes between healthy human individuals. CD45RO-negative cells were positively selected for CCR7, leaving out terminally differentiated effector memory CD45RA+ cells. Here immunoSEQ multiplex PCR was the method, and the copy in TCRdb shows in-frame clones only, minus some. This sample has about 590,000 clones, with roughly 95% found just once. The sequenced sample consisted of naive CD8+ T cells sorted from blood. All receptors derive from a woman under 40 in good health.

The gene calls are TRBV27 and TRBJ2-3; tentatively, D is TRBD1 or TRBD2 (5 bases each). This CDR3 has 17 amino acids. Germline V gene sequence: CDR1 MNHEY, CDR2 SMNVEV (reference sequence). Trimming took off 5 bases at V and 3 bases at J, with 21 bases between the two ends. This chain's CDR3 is CASSRGPLRTETDTQYF. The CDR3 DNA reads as TGTGCCAGCAGTAGGGGACCACTGCGCACAGAGACAGATACGCAGTATTTT.

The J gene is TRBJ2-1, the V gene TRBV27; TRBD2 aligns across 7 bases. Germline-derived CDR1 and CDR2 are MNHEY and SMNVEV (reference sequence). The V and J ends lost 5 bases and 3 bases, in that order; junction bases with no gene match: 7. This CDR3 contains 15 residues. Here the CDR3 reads CASSVLAGGYNEQFF. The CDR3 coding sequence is TGTGCCAGCAGTGTCTTAGCGGGTGGCTACAATGAGCAGTTCTTC.

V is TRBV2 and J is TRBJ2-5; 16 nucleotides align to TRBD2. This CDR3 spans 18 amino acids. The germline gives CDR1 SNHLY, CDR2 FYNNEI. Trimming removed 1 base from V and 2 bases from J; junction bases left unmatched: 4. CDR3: CASSEGGLAGGSQETQYF. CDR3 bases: TGTGCCAGCAGTGAAGGGGGACTAGCGGGAGGGTCTCAAGAGACCCAGTACTTC.

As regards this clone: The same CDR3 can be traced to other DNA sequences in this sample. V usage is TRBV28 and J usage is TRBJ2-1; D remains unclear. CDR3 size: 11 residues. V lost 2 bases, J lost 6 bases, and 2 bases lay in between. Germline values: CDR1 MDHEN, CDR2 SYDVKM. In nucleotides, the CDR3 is TGTGCCAGCAGTTTAGGCAATGAGCAGTTCTTC. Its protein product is CASSLGNEQFF. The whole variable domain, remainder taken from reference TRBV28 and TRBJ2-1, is DVKVTQSSRYLVKRTGEKVFLECVQDMDHENMFWYRQDPGLGLRLIYFSYDVKMKEKGDIPEGYSVSREKKERFSLILESASTNQTSMYLCASSLGNEQFFGPGTRLTVL.

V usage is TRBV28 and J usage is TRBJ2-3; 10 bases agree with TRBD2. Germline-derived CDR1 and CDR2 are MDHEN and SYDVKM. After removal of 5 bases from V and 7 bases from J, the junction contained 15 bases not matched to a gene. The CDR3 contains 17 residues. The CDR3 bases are TGTGCCAGCAGTCAGCCCTCCGGACTAGCGGTAACATATACGCAGTATTTT. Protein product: CASSQPSGLAVTYTQYF.

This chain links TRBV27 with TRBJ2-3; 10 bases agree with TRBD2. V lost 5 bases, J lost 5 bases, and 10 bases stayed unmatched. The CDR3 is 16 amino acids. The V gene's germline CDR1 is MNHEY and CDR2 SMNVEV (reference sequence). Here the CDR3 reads CASSTRRAGGVDTQYF. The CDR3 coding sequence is TGTGCCAGCAGTACTAGGAGAGCGGGAGGGGTAGATACGCAGTATTTT.

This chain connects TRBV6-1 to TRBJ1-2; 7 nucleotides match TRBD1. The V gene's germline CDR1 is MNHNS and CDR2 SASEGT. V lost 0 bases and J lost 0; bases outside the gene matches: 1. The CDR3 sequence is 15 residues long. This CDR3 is CASSEARGPNYGYTF. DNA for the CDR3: TGTGCCAGCAGTGAAGCGAGGGGGCCTAACTATGGCTACACCTTC.

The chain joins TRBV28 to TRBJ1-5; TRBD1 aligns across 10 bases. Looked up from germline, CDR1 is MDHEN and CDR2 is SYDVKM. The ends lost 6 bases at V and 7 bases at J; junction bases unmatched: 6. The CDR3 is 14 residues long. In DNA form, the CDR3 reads TGTGCCAGCAGAGAGACAGGGGGCGGGCAGCCCCAGCATTTT. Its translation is CASRETGGGQPQHF.

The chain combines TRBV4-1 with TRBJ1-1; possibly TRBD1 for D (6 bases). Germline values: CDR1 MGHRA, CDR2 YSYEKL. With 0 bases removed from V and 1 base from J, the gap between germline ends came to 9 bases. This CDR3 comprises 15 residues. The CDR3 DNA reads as TGCGCCAGCAGCCAAGAGGGCAGGGGGAACACTGAAGCTTTCTTT. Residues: CASSQEGRGNTEAFF.

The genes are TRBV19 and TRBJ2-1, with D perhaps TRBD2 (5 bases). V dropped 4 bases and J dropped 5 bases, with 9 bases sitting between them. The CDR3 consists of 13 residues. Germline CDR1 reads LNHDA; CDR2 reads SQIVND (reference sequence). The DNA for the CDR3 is TGTGCCAGTAGTAGCGGGCCCCACAATGAGCAGTTCTTC. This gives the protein CASSSGPHNEQFF.

The CDR3 DNA reads as TGTGCCAGCAGTTTAAGGTTCGGCTACTCCTACGAGCAGTACTTC. Translating it yields CASSLRFGYSYEQYF. The chain employs TRBV28 and TRBJ2-7; D gene uncertain. The germline V gene has CDR1 MDHEN and CDR2 SYDVKM. The germline V and J ends were trimmed by 2 bases and 0 bases, with 11 bases remaining between them. The CDR3 runs to 15 residues.

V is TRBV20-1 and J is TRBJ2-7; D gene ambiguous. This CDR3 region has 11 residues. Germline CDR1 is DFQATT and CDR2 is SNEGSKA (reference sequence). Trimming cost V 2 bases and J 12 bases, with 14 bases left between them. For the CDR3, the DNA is TGCAGTGCTAGATCGGGTAGAAATCCGTACTTC. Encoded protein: CSARSGRNPYF.

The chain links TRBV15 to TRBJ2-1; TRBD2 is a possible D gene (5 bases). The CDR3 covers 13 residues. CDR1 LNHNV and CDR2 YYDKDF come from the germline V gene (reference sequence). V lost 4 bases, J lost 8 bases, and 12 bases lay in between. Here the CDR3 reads CATSTAGGHEQFF. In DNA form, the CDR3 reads TGTGCCACCAGCACCGCAGGAGGCCATGAGCAGTTCTTC.

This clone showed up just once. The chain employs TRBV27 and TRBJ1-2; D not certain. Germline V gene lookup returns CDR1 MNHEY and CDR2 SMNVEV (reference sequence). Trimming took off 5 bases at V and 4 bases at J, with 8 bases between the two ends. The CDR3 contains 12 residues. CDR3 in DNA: TGTGCCAGCAGTGACTTGATCTATGGCTACACCTTC. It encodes CASSDLIYGYTF.

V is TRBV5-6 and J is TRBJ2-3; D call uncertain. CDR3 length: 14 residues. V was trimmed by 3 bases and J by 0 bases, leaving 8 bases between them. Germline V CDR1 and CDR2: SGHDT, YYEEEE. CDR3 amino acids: CASSSTTSTDTQYF. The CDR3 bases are TGTGCCAGCAGCTCGACCACTAGCACAGATACGCAGTATTTT.

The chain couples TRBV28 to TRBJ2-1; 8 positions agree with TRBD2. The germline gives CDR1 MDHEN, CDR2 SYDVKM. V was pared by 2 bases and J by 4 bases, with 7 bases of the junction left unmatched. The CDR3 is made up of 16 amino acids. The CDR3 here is CASSLPYSGKYNEQFF. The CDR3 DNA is TGTGCCAGCAGTTTACCATATAGCGGGAAGTACAATGAGCAGTTCTTC.

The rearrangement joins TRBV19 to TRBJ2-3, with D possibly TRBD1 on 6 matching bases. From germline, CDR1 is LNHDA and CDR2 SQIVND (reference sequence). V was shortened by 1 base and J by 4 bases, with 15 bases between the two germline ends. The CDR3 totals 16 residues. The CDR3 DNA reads TGTGCCAGTAGTATAGCGATGGCAGGGGTTGCAGATACGCAGTATTTT. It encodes CASSIAMAGVADTQYF.

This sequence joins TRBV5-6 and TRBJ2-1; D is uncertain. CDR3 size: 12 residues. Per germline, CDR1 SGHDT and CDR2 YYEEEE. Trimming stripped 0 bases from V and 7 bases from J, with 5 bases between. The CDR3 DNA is TGTGCCAGCAGCTTGGGAAGGAATGAGCAGTTCTTC. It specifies CASSLGRNEQFF.

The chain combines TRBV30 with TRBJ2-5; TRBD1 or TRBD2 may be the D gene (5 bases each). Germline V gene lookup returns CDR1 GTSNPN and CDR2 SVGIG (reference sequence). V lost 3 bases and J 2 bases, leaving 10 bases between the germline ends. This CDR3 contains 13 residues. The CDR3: CAWSPWGQETQYF. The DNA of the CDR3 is TGTGCCTGGAGCCCCTGGGGGCAAGAGACCCAGTACTTC.

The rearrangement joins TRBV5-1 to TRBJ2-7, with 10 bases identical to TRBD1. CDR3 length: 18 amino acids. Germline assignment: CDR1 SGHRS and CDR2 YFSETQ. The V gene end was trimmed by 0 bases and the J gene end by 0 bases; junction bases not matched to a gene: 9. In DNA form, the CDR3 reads TGCGCCAGCAGCTTGGGGGACAGGGGAAATGTGGACTCCTACGAGCAGTACTTC. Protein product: CASSLGDRGNVDSYEQYF.

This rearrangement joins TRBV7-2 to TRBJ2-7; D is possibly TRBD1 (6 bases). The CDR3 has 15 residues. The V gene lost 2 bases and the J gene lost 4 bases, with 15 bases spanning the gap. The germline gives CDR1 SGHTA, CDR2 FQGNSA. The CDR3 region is CASSLSAGTRYEQYF. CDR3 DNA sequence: TGTGCCAGCAGCTTATCAGCCGGGACACGATACGAGCAGTACTTC.

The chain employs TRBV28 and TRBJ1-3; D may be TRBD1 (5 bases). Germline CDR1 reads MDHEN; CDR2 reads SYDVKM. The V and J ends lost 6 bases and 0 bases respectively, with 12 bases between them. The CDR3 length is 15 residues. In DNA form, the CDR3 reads TGTGCCAGCAGCTTCCCGGGGGTCTCTGGAAACACCATATATTTT. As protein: CASSFPGVSGNTIYF.

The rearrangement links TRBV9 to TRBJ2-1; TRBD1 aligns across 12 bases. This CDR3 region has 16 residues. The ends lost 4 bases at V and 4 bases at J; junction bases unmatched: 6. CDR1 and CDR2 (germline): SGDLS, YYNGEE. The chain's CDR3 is CASSPPGQGAYNEQFF. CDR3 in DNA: TGTGCCAGCAGCCCACCGGGACAGGGGGCTTACAATGAGCAGTTCTTC. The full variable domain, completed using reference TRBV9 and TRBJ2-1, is DSGVTQTPKHLITATGQRVTLRCSPRSGDLSVYWYQQSLDQGLQFLIQYYNGEERAKGNILERFSAQQFPDLHSELNLSSLELGDSALYFCASSPPGQGAYNEQFFGPGTRLTVL.

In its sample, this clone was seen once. DNA of the CDR3: TGTGCCAGCAGCACGATCAGGGGGGTGAACACTGAAGCTTTCTTT. Amino acids: CASSTIRGVNTEAFF. This rearrangement joins TRBV7-9 to TRBJ1-1; 7 bases match TRBD1. The germline CDR1 and CDR2 sequences are SEHNR and FQNEAQ (reference sequence). The length of the CDR3 is 15 residues. The V and J ends lost 5 bases and 0 bases, in that order; junction bases with no gene match: 6. Based on the CDR3 plus reference TRBV7-9 and TRBJ1-1, the full variable domain is DTGVSQNPRHKITKRGQNVTFRCDPISEHNRLYWYRQTLGQGPEFLTYFQNEAQLEKSRLLSDRFSAERPKGSFSTLEIQRTEQGDSAMYLCASSTIRGVNTEAFFGQGTRLTVV.

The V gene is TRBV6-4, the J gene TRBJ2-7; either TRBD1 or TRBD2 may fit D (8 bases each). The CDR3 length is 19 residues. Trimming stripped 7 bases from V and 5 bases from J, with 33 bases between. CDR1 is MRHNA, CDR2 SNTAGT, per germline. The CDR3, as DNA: TGTGCCAGCACCGGCCGGGGACAGGTGTTCAAGCGGGAGTTGGACGAGCAGTACTTC. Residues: CASTGRGQVFKRELDEQYF.

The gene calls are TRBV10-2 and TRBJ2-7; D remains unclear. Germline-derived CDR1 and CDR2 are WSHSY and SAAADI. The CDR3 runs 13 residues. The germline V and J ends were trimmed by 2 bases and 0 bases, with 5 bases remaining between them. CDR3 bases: TGCGCCAGCAGTGAGGTACGCTCCTACGAGCAGTACTTC. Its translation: CASSEVRSYEQYF.

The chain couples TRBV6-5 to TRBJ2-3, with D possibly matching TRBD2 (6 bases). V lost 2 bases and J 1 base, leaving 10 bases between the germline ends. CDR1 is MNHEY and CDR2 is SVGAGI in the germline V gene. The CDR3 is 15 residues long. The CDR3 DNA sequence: TGTGCCAGCAGTTACCCCACGGGAGGCACAGATACGCAGTATTTT. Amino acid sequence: CASSYPTGGTDTQYF.

CDR3 in amino acids: CVRSFPPSGNTIYF. The CDR3 bases are TGTGTCAGAAGCTTCCCCCCTTCTGGAAACACCATATATTTT. The gene calls are TRBV7-5 and TRBJ1-3. TRBV7-5 is annotated as a pseudogene. The CDR3 is 14 residues long.

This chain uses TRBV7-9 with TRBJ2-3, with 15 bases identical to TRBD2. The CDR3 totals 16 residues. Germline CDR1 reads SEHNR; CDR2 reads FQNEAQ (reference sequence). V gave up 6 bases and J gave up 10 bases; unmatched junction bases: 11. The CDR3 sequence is CASSRPGLAGGGAQYF. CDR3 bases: TGTGCCAGCAGTAGGCCGGGACTAGCGGGAGGTGGGGCGCAGTATTTT.